The entry below describes one T cell receptor (beta chain). Its specificity is not known. This CDR3 is built from 16 residues. CDR1 SGHNT and CDR2 YYREEE come from the germline V gene (reference sequence). With 1 base removed from V and 0 bases from J, the gap between germline ends came to 12 bases. The data were taken from a study of graft-versus-host responses after intestinal transplantation. Study information: All recipients got anti-thymocyte globulin induction, then tacrolimus and steroids for 2 to 4 years.

TCRdb's table, derived via immunoSEQ multiplex PCR, lists solely in-frame clones and lacks some. The repertoire holds some 95,000 clones, roughly 90% seen once, with 0.5% in the top ten. V usage is TRBV5-4 and J usage is TRBJ2-3; D is uncertain. This clonotype originated in a human donor who received an intestinal transplant. Material: unstimulated CD8+ T cells sorted from spleen or lymph node cells, obtained before intestinal transplant. CDR3 sequence reads: CASSLSASISTDTQYF. The CDR3 DNA follows: TGTGCCAGCAGCTTGAGCGCTTCGATTAGCACAGATACGCAGTATTTT. The full variable domain, with the rest looked up from reference TRBV5-4 and TRBJ2-3, is ETGVTQSPTHLIKTRGQQVTLRCSSQSGHNTVSWYQQALGQGPQFIFQYYREEENGRGNFPPRFSGLQFPNYSSELNVNALELDDSALYLCASSLSASISTDTQYFGPGTRLTVL.